This TCR beta chain originates from a study of shared clonotypes between healthy human individuals. Regarding the study as a whole: Larger richness was generally estimated for naive than memory subsets.

Between the trimmed V and J ends, which lost 5 bases and 6 bases, there was a span of 13 bases. The CDR3 loop spans 14 amino acids. The germline V gene encodes CDR1 SGHTA and CDR2 FQGNSA. TCRdb keeps only in-frame clones here, not all; method: immunoSEQ multiplex PCR. The table records a few million clones, over 85% of them present only once. This clone was picked up one time. Its specificity is not known. The sequenced sample was naive CD4+ T cells sorted from blood. Specified subset: CD45RA+ positively selected. The source is a young man in good health. V is TRBV7-2 and J is TRBJ2-2; weak D call: TRBD1 (6 bases). The CDR3 region is CASSIQGTAGELFF. The CDR3 nucleotides read TGTGCCAGCAGCATACAGGGTACGGCCGGGGAGCTGTTTTTT.